The T cell receptor beta chain described here comes from a study of T cell repertoires in cytomegalovirus infection. Turning to the study itself: The authors used CMV epitopes that were HLA-C-restricted (recently identified) and HLA-B-restricted (well studied). Indications of both CMV infection and matching HLA type were provided by public TCR beta signatures. Study-wide results and limits: People with CMV and the relevant HLA were identified by cumulative public TCR beta family frequency. The study found HLA-C-restricted CMV-specific TCR beta clonotypes dominating the ex vivo response.

CDR1 is SGHRS and CDR2 is YFSETQ in the germline V gene. The V gene lost 4 bases and the J gene lost 5 bases, with 16 bases spanning the gap. This CDR3 has 14 amino acids. MiXCR was run by TCRdb on the reads, yielding one entry per CDR3 protein. Seen here are 700,000 to 850,000 distinct CDR3 sequences, 32% observed once, and the top ten hold under 15%. This clonotype was seen a few times. The antigen is undetermined. The source is a human donor in good health (CMV status not recorded). Some clones in this sample may be carry-over from other donors' samples. The specimen was cultured CD8+ T cells from PBMCs, collected from culture after CMV antigen stimulation. The rearrangement links TRBV5-1 to TRBJ2-7, with D possibly being TRBD1 or TRBD2 (5 bases each). The CDR3 DNA reads as TGCGCCAGCAGCCTATACCCAGGGACGAACGAGCAGTACTTC. Encoded protein: CASSLYPGTNEQYF.